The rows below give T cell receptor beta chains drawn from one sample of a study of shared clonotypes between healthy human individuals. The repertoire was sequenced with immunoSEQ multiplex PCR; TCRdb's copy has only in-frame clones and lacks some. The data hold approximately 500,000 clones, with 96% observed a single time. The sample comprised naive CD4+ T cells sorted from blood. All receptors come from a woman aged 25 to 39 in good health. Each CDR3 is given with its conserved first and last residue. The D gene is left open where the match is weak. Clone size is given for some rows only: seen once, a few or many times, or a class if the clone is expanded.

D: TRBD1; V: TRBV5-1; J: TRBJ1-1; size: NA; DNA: TGCGCCAGCAGCTTGGTAACAGGGGGCAGGAACACTGAAGCTTTCTTT; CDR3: CASSLVTGGRNTEAFF
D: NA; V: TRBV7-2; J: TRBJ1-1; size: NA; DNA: TGTGCCAGCAGCTTTGGGCTACAGAACACTGAAGCTTTCTTT; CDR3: CASSFGLQNTEAFF
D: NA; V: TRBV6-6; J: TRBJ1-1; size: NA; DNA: TGTGCCAGCAGCCAACAGGTGCACCTCACTGAAGCTTTCTTT; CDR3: CASSQQVHLTEAFF
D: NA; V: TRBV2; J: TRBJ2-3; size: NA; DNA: TGTGCCAGCAGTGCAGTCAGAGGGGATACGCAGTATTTT; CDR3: CASSAVRGDTQYF
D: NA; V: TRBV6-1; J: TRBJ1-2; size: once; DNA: TGTGCCAGCAGGGGGATAGAGGGAGGGAAGGATGGCTACACCTTC; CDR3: CASRGIEGGKDGYTF
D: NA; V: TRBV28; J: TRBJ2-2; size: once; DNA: TGTGCCAGCAGTTTAGGCAGGGACGTCGACACCGGGGAGCTGTTTTTT; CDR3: CASSLGRDVDTGELFF
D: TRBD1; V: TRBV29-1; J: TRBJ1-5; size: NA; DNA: TGCAGCGTGGCAGGGACAGTCAATCAGCCCCAGCATTTT; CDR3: CSVAGTVNQPQHF
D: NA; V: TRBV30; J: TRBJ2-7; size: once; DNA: TGTGCCTGGAGTGTACAGGTCTACGAGCAGTACTTC; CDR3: CAWSVQVYEQYF
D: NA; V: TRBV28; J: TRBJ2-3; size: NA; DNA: TGTGCCAGCAGTTCGACTAGCACAGATACGCAGTATTTT; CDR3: CASSSTSTDTQYF
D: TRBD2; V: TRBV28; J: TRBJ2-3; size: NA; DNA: TGTGTCTCGACTAGCGGGAGTGACACAGATACGCAGTATTTT; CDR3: CVSTSGSDTDTQYF
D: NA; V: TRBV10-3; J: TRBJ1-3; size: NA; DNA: TGTGCCATCACCGAGTCGGGGTATCGCACCATATATTTT; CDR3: CAITESGYRTIYF
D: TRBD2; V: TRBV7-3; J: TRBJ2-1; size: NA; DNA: TGTGCCAGCAGCTCCACTAGCGGGAGGGGCTACAATGAGCAGTTCTTC; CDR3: CASSSTSGRGYNEQFF
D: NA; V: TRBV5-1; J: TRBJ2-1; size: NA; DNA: TGCGCCAGCAGCCGTGTAGCAGTCGAGCGGAATGAGCAGTTCTTC; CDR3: CASSRVAVERNEQFF
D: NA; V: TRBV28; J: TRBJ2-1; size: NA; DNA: TGTGCCAGCAATACGGCTCACCGAGTTAATGAGCAGTTCTTC; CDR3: CASNTAHRVNEQFF
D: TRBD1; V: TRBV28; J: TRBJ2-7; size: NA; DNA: TGTGCCAGCAGTGTACAGGGGTTGACCTACGAGCAGTACTTC; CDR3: CASSVQGLTYEQYF
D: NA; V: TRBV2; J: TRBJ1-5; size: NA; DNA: TGTGCCAGCAGTGATCTTAAAACGAGCGGATATAGCAATCAGCCCCAGCATTTT; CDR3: CASSDLKTSGYSNQPQHF
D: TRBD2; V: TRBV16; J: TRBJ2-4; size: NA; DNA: TGTGCCAGCAGCTACGCGGGGGGCTGGACCAAAAACATTCAGTACTTC; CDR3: CASSYAGGWTKNIQYF
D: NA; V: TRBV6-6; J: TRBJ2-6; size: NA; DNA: TGTGCCAGCAGGGGAAGCTCTGGGGCCAACGTCCTGACTTTC; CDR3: CASRGSSGANVLTF
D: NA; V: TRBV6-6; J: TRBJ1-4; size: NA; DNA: TGTGCCAGCAGTCCCGGTAGGGTGACAACTAATGAAAAACTGTTTTTT; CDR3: CASSPGRVTTNEKLFF
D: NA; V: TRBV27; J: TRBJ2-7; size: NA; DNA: TGTGCCAGCAGTCATCCGGGAAACTCAGGGATCTACGAGCAGTACTTC; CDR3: CASSHPGNSGIYEQYF
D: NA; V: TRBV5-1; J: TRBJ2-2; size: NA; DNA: TGCGCCAGCAGCTTCGGGAGGGGGCACACCGGGGAGCTGTTTTTT; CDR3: CASSFGRGHTGELFF
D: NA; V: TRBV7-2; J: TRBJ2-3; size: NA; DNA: TGTGCCAGCAGCTCCCCGCTCGTGGGGACACTTTCTAGCACAGATACGCAGTATTTT; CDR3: CASSSPLVGTLSSTDTQYF
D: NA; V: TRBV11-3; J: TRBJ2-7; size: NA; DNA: TGTGCCAGCAGCTTAGGGGCAGGGGACCACTACGAGCAGTACTTC; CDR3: CASSLGAGDHYEQYF
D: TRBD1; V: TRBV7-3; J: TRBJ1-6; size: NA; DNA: TGTGCCAGCAGCCTACAGGGGATTAATTCACCCCTCCACTTT; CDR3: CASSLQGINSPLHF
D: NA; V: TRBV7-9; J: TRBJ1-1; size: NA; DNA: TGTGCCAGCAGCCCAAGACAGAGCACTGAAGCTTTCTTT; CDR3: CASSPRQSTEAFF
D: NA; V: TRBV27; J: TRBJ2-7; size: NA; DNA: TGTGCCAGCAGCTCCGAGCAGTACTTC; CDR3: CASSSEQYF
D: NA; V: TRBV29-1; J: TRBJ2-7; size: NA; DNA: TGCAGCGTTCGGGGCTACGAGCAGTACTTC; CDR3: CSVRGYEQYF
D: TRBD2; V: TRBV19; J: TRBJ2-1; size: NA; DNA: TGTGCCAGTAGTTTCGGGACTAGCTACAATGAGCAGTTCTTC; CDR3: CASSFGTSYNEQFF
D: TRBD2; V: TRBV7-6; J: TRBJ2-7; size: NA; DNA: TGTGCCAGCTTGCCCTCCGGGACTAGGGGGTCCGAGCAGTACTTC; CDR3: CASLPSGTRGSEQYF
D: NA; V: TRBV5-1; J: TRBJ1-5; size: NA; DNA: TGCGCCAGCAGCTTGTTCCCCTCAATGCGGGTCAGCAATCAGCCCCAGCATTTT; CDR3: CASSLFPSMRVSNQPQHF
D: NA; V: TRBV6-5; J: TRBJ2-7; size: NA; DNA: TGTGCCAGCAGTCGACTGAAAGACTACGAGCAGTACTTC; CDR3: CASSRLKDYEQYF
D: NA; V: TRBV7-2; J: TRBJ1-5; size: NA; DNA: TGTGCCAGCAGCCAGTACAGCAATCAGCCCCAGCATTTT; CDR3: CASSQYSNQPQHF
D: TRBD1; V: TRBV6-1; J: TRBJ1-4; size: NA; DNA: TGTGCCAGCAGCCGGGACAGGTTCGATGAAAAACTGTTTTTT; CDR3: CASSRDRFDEKLFF
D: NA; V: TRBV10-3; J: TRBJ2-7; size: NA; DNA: TGTGCCAGAGGGGAGACCGCCTACGAGCAGTACTTC; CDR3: CARGETAYEQYF
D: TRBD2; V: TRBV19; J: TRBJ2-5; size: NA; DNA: TGTGCCAGTAGCATAGACACTAGCGGTGGGGAGACCCAGTACTTC; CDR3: CASSIDTSGGETQYF
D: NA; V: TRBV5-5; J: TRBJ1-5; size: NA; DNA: TGTGCCAGCAGCTTCCAGGGCAGGGATCAGCCCCAGCATTTT; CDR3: CASSFQGRDQPQHF
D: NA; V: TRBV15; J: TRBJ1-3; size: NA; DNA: TGTGCCACCAGCAGAACGGCTGAGTACTCTGGAAACACCATATATTTT; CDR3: CATSRTAEYSGNTIYF
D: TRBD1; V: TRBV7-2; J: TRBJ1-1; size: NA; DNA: TGTGCCAGCAGCTCCTCATCCAGGGGGTGGAACACTGAAGCTTTCTTT; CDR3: CASSSSSRGWNTEAFF
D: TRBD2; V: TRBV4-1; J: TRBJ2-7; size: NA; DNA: TGCGCCAGCAGCCAAGATCGCTCTAGCGGGAGATGGGAGCAGTACTTC; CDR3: CASSQDRSSGRWEQYF
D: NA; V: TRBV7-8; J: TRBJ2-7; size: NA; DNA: TGTGCCAGCAGCTTAGAGAGTTGGCAGACCAGCTCCTACGAGCAGTACTTC; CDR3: CASSLESWQTSSYEQYF
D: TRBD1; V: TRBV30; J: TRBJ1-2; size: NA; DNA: TGTGCCTGGAGCGGTAGAGGACAGGAAAACTATGGCTACACCTTC; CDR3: CAWSGRGQENYGYTF
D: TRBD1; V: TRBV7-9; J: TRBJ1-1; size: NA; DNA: TGTGCCAGCAGCTTTCCGGGACAGGGCACTGAAGCTTTCTTT; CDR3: CASSFPGQGTEAFF
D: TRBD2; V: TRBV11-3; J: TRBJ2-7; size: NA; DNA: TGTGCCAGCAGCCTCGGGACTAGCGGGACCCACGAGCAGTACTTC; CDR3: CASSLGTSGTHEQYF
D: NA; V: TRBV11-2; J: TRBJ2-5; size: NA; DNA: TGTGCCAGCAGCTTAGAGGCGGGTGGGGAGACCCAGTACTTC; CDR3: CASSLEAGGETQYF
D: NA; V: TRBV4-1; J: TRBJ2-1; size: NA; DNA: TGCGCCAGCAGCCAAACGAGCAATGAGCAGTTCTTC; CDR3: CASSQTSNEQFF
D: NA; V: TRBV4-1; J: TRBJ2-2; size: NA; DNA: TGCGCCAGCAGCCAAGATCGGGGTGGGGTACGCACCGGGGAGCTGTTTTTT; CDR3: CASSQDRGGVRTGELFF
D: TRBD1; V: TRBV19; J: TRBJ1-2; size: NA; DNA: TGTGCCAGCCGACAGGGAGCCTATGGCTACACCTTC; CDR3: CASRQGAYGYTF
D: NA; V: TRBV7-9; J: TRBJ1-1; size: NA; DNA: TGTGCCAGCAGCTTGATTCAGGACACTGAAGCTTTCTTT; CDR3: CASSLIQDTEAFF
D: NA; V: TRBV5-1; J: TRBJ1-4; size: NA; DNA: TGCGCCAGCAGTTTCAAAGGACAAGAAGCTGAAAAACTGTTTTTT; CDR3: CASSFKGQEAEKLFF
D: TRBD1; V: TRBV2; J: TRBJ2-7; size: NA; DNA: TGTGCCAGCAGTGAGGGACAGCCTATTGCCTACGAGCAGTACTTC; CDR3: CASSEGQPIAYEQYF
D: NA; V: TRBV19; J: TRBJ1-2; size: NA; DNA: TGTGCCAGTAGTATTCAGGGGACGTTTTATGGCTACACCTTC; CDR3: CASSIQGTFYGYTF